What follows are 21 T cell receptor beta chains derived from one specimen sequenced in a study of technical replicates of blood from several donors (dated by TCRdb to the late 2010s). The library was made by the immunoSEQ multiplex PCR assay. TCRdb stores this immuneACCESS table with in-frame sequences only. Part of the clones is absent; in the studies checked, under half of the shortfall reflects unresolved V genes, and no reason is known for the rest. In this sample the table shows about 70,000 clones, roughly 92% of which occur a single time. Roughly 4.7% of the sample is held by the ten biggest clonotypes. Sequenced sample: PBMCs. Source of these receptors: a human donor in good health. Some clones in this sample may be carry-over from other donors' samples.

This chain joins TRBV7-6 and TRBJ1-3; unclear D gene. There are 15 residues in the CDR3. V was shortened by 6 bases and J by 0 bases, with 12 bases between the two germline ends. Germline CDR1 and CDR2: SGHVS and FNYEAQ. The CDR3 DNA follows: TGTGCCAGCAGTTCTAGACCGGGCTCTGGAAACACCATATATTTT. Amino acids: CASSSRPGSGNTIYF.

The rearrangement uses TRBV5-1 and TRBJ2-3; 8 nucleotides line up with TRBD2. Germline V gene lookup returns CDR1 SGHRS and CDR2 YFSETQ. There are 16 residues in the CDR3. The V and J ends lost 0 bases and 14 bases, in that order; junction bases with no gene match: 17. The chain's CDR3 is CASSLAGTSGDGLGYF. The CDR3, as DNA: TGCGCCAGCAGCTTGGCCGGGACTAGTGGAGACGGACTAGGGTATTTT.

V and J are TRBV7-2 and TRBJ2-7; TRBD2 matches 11 bases. V shed 3 bases and J 6 bases; nucleotides not matched to a gene: 4. From germline, CDR1 is SGHTA and CDR2 FQGNSA. This CDR3 comprises 14 residues. CDR3 residues: CASSFSGGAGEQYF. CDR3 nucleotide sequence: TGTGCCAGCAGCTTTAGCGGGGGGGCAGGCGAGCAGTACTTC.

The chain recombines TRBV6-4 with TRBJ2-4; TRBD2 aligns across 11 bases. V was pared by 7 bases and J by 7 bases, with 15 bases of the junction left unmatched. Germline lookup yields CDR1 MRHNA and CDR2 SNTAGT. CDR3 length: 17 amino acids. Here the CDR3 DNA reads TGTGCCAGCACCGGAACGGGACTAGCGGTAGGGATGAACATTCAGTACTTC. This gives the protein CASTGTGLAVGMNIQYF.

This clone was seen once. This chain joins TRBV5-1 and TRBJ2-1; no definite D call. There are 16 residues in the CDR3. CDR1 and CDR2 (germline): SGHRS, YFSETQ. Trimming shortened V by 4 bases and J by 6 bases, and 20 bases separated the two germline ends. CDR3 protein: CASSPAEASKPNEQFF. The CDR3 DNA reads TGCGCCAGCAGCCCGGCCGAGGCGTCGAAACCCAATGAGCAGTTCTTC.

This clone has only one observation. At one end, the junction sequence differs from germline, possibly due to a read error. As DNA, the CDR3 is TGTGCCGGCAGTGAAGCGGGCAGAGCCTATGGCTACACCTTC. Its translation: CAGSEAGRAYGYTF. The V call is TRBV6-1, the J call TRBJ1-2; D not certain. This CDR3 is built from 14 residues. CDR1 and CDR2 from the germline V gene are MNHNS and SASEGT.

V is TRBV5-1 and J is TRBJ2-7; 8 positions match TRBD1. The CDR3 sequence is 15 residues long. V was clipped by 1 base and J by 5 bases; unmatched bases: 8. Germline CDR1 is SGHRS and CDR2 is YFSETQ. In DNA, the CDR3 is TGCGCCAGCAGCTTGTCTGGACAGGGTTTGGACGAGCAGTACTTC. Protein product: CASSLSGQGLDEQYF.

The chain uses TRBV27 and TRBJ2-7, with D tentatively TRBD1 (5 bases). V lost 9 bases to trimming and J lost 4 bases, with 10 bases between them. The CDR3 contains 11 residues. Looked up from germline, CDR1 is MNHEY and CDR2 is SMNVEV (reference sequence). CDR3 sequence (DNA): TGTGCCAGTATGGGGCGATACGAGCAGTACTTC. Translation: CASMGRYEQYF.

The rearrangement joins TRBV4-3 to TRBJ2-7, with 9 bases lining up with TRBD2. The CDR3 consists of 14 residues. J gave up 2 bases and V 3 bases, and 2 bases lay outside the gene matches. Germline V gene sequence: CDR1 LGHNA, CDR2 YSLEER. CDR3 residues: CASSQQRGAYEQYF. CDR3 nucleotide sequence: TGCGCCAGCAGCCAGCAGCGGGGGGCCTACGAGCAGTACTTC.

J is TRBJ1-2 and V is TRBV18; 10 bases match TRBD1. CDR3 length equals 13 residues. The junction had 1 base not matched to a gene; V was cut back by 3 bases and J by 6 bases. Germline V CDR1 and CDR2: KGHSH, LQKENI. CDR3 DNA sequence: TGTGCCAGCTCACCCGGACAGGGGGATGGCTACACCTTC. Translated: CASSPGQGDGYTF. The full variable domain, in which reference TRBV18 and TRBJ1-2 provide the parts outside the CDR3, is NAGVMQNPRHLVRRRGQEARLRCSPMKGHSHVYWYRQLPEEGLKFMVYLQKENIIDESGMPKERFSAEFPKEGPSILRIQQVVRGDSAAYFCASSPGQGDGYTFGSGTRLTVV.

The V and J genes are TRBV30 and TRBJ2-7; a weak D match, TRBD2 (6 bases). The CDR3 is made up of 12 amino acids. Germline V gene data show CDR1 as GTSNPN and CDR2 as SVGIG (reference sequence). V lost 7 bases to trimming and J lost 3 bases, with 13 bases between them. The CDR3 nucleotides read TGTGCCTCCTCTGACGGGAGCTACGAGCAGTACTTC. This gives the protein CASSDGSYEQYF.

V gene TRBV4-1 combines with J gene TRBJ2-3, with D possibly matching TRBD1 (5 bases). The ends were cut back, 4 bases at V and 3 bases at J, with 11 bases in the middle. The CDR3 sequence is 14 residues long. Germline CDR1 is MGHRA and CDR2 is YSYEKL. CDR3: CASSPGIGTDTQYF. DNA of the CDR3: TGCGCCAGCAGCCCAGGGATTGGGACAGATACGCAGTATTTT.

The rearrangement uses TRBV29-1 and TRBJ2-1; 8 bases align to TRBD2. V was clipped by 3 bases and J by 6 bases; unmatched bases: 7. The germline V gene encodes CDR1 SQVTM and CDR2 ANQGSEA. The CDR3 has 14 amino acids. The CDR3 here is CSVEGSGIGNEQFF. The CDR3, as DNA: TGCAGCGTTGAGGGTAGCGGGATCGGCAATGAGCAGTTCTTC.

The chain has TRBV9 and TRBJ2-3; no clear D gene. The CDR3 has 15 amino acids. CDR1 is SGDLS and CDR2 is YYNGEE in the germline V gene. Trimming removed 4 bases at V and 0 bases at J, with 12 bases between. The CDR3 loop reads CASSPTSRSTDTQYF. CDR3 bases: TGTGCCAGCAGCCCTACCTCACGGAGCACAGATACGCAGTATTTT.

V is TRBV5-4 and J is TRBJ1-6; 8 bases are shared with TRBD1. Germline CDR1 and CDR2: SGHNT and YYREEE (reference sequence). Trimming cost V 4 bases and J 7 bases; bases outside gene matches: 10. The CDR3 contains 16 residues. The CDR3 bases are TGTGCCAGCAGCCGAGCAGGGGGCGCGGGAAATTCACCCCTCCACTTT. Amino acids: CASSRAGGAGNSPLHF.

The genes are TRBV7-9 and TRBJ1-2; D may be TRBD1 (5 bases). V lost 0 bases and J 8 bases, leaving 10 bases between the germline ends. Per the germline V gene, CDR1 is SEHNR and CDR2 is FQNEAQ (reference sequence). The CDR3 runs 13 residues. In DNA, the CDR3 is TGTGCCAGCAGCTTAGCGTTGGGGGGAGGCTACACCTTC. It translates to CASSLALGGGYTF.

The chain carries TRBV5-1 and TRBJ1-1, with D uncertain. Germline V gives CDR1 SGHRS, CDR2 YFSETQ. The CDR3 length is 13 residues. The V and J ends lost 2 bases and 5 bases respectively, with 10 bases between them. This chain's CDR3 is CASSFSPGTEAFF. CDR3 bases: TGCGCCAGCAGCTTCAGTCCCGGGACTGAAGCTTTCTTT.

V is TRBV7-3 and J is TRBJ2-3; 7 positions agree with TRBD1. This CDR3 region has 16 residues. Germline CDR1 reads SGHTA; CDR2 reads FQGTGA. The V and J ends lost 1 base and 1 base, in that order; junction bases with no gene match: 5. The CDR3 sequence is CASSLIPQGGTDTQYF. The DNA for the CDR3 is TGTGCCAGCAGCTTAATCCCCCAGGGGGGCACAGATACGCAGTATTTT.

V gene TRBV6-6 combines with J gene TRBJ1-4; D is possibly TRBD1 (6 bases). V gave up 6 bases and J gave up 4 bases, with 15 bases separating them. CDR3 size: 15 residues. The germline V gene has CDR1 MNHNY and CDR2 SVGAGI (reference sequence). For the CDR3, the DNA is TGTGCCAGCAGCCCGGGGGGGCGTGTTAATGAAAAACTGTTTTTT. Translation: CASSPGGRVNEKLFF.

The chain links TRBV14 to TRBJ2-3; D is unresolved. Germline CDR1 is SGHDN and CDR2 is FVKESK. The CDR3 consists of 13 residues. Trimming removed 5 bases from V and 5 bases from J, with 11 bases in between. CDR3 in DNA: TGTGCCAGCAGCAAAGCCTTCAGAGATACGCAGTATTTT. Protein product: CASSKAFRDTQYF.

The J gene is TRBJ2-7, the V gene TRBV7-2; 8 positions match TRBD2. Germline loops: CDR1 SGHTA, CDR2 FQGNSA. This CDR3 is 14 amino acids long. V trimming: 3 bases; J trimming: 2 bases; junction bases outside the gene matches: 3. The CDR3 DNA reads as TGTGCCAGCAGCTTTTTTAGCGGGACCTACGAGCAGTACTTC. Translated: CASSFFSGTYEQYF.